This section outlines one T cell receptor beta chain sequence together with its context. The data derive from a study of blood T cell repertoires in COVID-19. Study at large: From the United States, Italy and Spain came samples of acute and convalescent COVID-19.

V lost 6 bases to trimming and J lost 1 base, with 9 bases between them. The CDR3 extends over 13 amino acids. Germline values: CDR1 MDHEN, CDR2 SYDVKM. Enrolled during active infection, Seattle patients were then followed longitudinally. Per the original data handling: Scientists estimated how many nucleated cells there were by amplifying reference gene primers. Profiling relied on immunoSEQ multiplex PCR, and the TCRdb table lists in-frame clones only, not all of them. V, J and clone size are taken as reported in that table, and D and trimming were inferred from the DNA itself. Among approximately 75,000 clones listed, more than 70% were seen once.

Sequencing input: peripheral blood. The chain carries TRBV28 and TRBJ1-1; the D is unclear. The clonotype was recovered from a man between 50 and 59 years old with COVID-19, enrolled during active disease. The CDR3 here is CASRTDGNTEAFF. As DNA, the CDR3 is TGTGCCAGCAGAACAGACGGGAACACTGAAGCTTTCTTT.